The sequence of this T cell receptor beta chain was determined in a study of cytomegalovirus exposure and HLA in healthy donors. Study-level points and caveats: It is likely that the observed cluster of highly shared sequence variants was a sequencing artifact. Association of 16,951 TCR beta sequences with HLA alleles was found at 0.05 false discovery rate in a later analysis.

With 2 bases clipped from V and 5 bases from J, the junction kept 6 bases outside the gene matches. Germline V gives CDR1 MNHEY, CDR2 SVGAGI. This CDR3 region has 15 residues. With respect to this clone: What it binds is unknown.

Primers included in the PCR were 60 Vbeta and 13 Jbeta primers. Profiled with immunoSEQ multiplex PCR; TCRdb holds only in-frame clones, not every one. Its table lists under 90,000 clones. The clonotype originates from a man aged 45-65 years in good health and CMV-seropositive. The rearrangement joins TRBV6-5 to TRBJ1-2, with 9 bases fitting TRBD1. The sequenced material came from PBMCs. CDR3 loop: CASSYRDRAGYGYTF. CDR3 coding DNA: TGTGCCAGCAGTTACAGGGACAGGGCAGGGTATGGCTACACCTTC.